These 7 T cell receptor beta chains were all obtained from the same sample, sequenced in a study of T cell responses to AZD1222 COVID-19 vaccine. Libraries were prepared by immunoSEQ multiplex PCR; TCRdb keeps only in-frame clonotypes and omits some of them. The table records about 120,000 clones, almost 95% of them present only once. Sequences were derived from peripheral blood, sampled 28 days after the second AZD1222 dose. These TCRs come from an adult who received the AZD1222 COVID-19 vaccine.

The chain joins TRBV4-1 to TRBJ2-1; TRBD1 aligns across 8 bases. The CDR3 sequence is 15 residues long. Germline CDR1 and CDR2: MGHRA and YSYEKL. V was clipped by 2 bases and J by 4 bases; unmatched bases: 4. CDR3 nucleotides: TGCGCCAGCAGCCAATGGGACAGGCCTTACAATGAGCAGTTCTTC. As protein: CASSQWDRPYNEQFF.

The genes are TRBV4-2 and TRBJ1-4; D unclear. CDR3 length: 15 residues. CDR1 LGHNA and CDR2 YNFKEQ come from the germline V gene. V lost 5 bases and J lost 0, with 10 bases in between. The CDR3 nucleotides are TGTGCCAGCAGCTACCAGGATGCAACTAATGAAAAACTGTTTTTT. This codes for CASSYQDATNEKLFF.

CDR3 in amino acids: CASSFEVNPGQAGYTF. The DNA of the CDR3 is TGTGCCAGCAGTTTTGAAGTAAACCCCGGACAGGCGGGCTACACCTTC. The V gene is TRBV27, the J gene TRBJ1-2, with 7 bases lining up with TRBD1. CDR3 length: 16 residues. V was pared by 3 bases and J by 8 bases, with 15 bases of the junction left unmatched. The germline V gene encodes CDR1 MNHEY and CDR2 SMNVEV (reference sequence).

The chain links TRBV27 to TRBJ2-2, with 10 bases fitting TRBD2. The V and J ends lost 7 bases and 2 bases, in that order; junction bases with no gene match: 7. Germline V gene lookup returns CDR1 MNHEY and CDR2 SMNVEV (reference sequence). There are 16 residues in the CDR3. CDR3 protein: CASILAGAGNTGELFF. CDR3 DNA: TGTGCCAGCATCCTAGCGGGAGCGGGAAACACCGGGGAGCTGTTTTTT.

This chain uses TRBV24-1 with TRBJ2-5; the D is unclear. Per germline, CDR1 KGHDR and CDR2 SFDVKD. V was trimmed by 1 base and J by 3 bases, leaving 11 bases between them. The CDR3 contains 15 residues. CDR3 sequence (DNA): TGTGCCACCAGTGATTTTGTAGCAGGAGAAGAGACCCAGTACTTC. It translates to CATSDFVAGEETQYF.

In DNA form, the CDR3 reads TGTGCCAGCAGTGACTCAGGGGACAGGGGCAATCAGCCCCAGCATTTT. This sequence encodes CASSDSGDRGNQPQHF. This chain joins TRBV6-4 and TRBJ1-5; 9 bases map to TRBD1. Trimming cost V 0 bases and J 2 bases; bases outside gene matches: 2. Germline V gives CDR1 MRHNA, CDR2 SNTAGT. The length of the CDR3 is 16 residues.

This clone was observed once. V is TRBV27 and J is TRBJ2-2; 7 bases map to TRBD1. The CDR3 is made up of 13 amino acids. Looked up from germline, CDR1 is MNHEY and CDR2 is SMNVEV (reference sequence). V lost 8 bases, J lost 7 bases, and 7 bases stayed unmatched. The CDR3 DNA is TGTGCCAGCTCGCAGGGGGTCGGCGGGGAGCTGTTTTTT. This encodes CASSQGVGGELFF.